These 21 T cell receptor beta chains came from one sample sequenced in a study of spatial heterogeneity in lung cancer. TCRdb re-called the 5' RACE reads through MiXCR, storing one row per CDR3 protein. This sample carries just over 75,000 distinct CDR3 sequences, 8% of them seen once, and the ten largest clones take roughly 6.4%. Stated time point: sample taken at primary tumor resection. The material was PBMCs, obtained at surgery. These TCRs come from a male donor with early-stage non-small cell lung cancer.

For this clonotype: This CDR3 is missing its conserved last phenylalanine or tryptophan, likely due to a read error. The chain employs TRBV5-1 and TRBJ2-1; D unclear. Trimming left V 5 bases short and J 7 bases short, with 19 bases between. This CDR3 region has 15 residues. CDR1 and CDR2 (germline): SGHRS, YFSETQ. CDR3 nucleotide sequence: TGCGCCAGCAGTCAAGAGGCAGTTACTGGGAATGAGCAGTTCCTC. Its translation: CASSQEAVTGNEQFL.

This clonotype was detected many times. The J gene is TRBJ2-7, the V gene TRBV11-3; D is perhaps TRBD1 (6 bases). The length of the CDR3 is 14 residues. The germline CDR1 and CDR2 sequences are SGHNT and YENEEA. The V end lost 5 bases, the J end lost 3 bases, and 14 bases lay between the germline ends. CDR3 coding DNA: TGTGCCAGCAGCCCTTCCGGACAGCACTACGAGCAGTACTTC. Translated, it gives CASSPSGQHYEQYF.

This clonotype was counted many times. CDR3: CASSSGQGAGPQHF. The CDR3 nucleotides are TGCGCCAGCAGCTCCGGACAGGGAGCAGGGCCCCAGCATTTT. V is TRBV5-1 and J is TRBJ1-5; 8 positions agree with TRBD1. This CDR3 has 14 residues. V shed 3 bases, J shed 9 bases, and the junction held 8 bases outside the gene matches. Germline CDR1 is SGHRS and CDR2 is YFSETQ.

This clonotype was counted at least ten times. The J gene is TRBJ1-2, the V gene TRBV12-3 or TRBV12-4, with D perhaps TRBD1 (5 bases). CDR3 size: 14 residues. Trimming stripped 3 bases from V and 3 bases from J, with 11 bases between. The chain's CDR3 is CASSFSGFDYGYTF. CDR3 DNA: TGTGCCAGCAGTTTTTCAGGGTTTGACTATGGCTACACCTTC.

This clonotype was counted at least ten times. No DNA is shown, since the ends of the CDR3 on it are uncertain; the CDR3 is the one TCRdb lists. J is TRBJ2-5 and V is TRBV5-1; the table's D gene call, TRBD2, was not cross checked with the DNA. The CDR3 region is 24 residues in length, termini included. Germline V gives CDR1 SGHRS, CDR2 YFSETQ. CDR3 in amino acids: CASSLDSALYLCASSRRLRETQYF.

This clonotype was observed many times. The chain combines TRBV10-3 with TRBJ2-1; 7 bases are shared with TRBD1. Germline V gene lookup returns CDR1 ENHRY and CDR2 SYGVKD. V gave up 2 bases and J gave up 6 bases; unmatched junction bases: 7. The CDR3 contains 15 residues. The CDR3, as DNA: TGTGCCATCAGTGAGACAGGGGACGGTAGCAATGAGCAGTTCTTC. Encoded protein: CAISETGDGSNEQFF.

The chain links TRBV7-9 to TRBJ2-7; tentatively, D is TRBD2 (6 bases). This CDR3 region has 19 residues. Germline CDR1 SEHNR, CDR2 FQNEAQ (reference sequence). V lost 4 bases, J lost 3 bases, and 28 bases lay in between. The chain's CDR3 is CASSSSGGIMTETDYEQYF. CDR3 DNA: TGTGCCAGCAGCTCCTCCGGGGGAATAATGACAGAGACCGACTACGAGCAGTACTTC.

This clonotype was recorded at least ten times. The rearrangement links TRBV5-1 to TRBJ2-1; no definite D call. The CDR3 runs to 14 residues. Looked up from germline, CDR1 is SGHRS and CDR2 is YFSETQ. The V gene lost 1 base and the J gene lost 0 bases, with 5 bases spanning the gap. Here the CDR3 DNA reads TGCGCCAGCAGCTTGAGCAGCTCCTACAATGAGCAGTTCTTC. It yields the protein CASSLSSSYNEQFF.

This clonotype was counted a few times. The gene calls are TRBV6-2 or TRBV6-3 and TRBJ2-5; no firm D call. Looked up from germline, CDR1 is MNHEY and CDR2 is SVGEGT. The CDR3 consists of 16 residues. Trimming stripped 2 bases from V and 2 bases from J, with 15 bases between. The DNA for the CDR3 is TGTGCCAGCAGTTACGATCGCAGGATTTTACAAGAGACCCAGTACTTC. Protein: CASSYDRRILQETQYF.

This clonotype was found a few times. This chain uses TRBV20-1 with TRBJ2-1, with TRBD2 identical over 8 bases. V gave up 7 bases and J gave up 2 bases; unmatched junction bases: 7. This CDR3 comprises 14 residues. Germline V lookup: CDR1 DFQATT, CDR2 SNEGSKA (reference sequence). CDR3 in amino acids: CSVPLRGAYNEQFF. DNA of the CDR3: TGCAGTGTACCTTTGCGGGGGGCCTACAATGAGCAGTTCTTC.

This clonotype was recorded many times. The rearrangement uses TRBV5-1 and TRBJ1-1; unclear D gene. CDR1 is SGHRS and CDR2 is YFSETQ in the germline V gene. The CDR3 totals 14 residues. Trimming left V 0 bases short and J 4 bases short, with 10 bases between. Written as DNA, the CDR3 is TGCGCCAGCAGCTTGGAGTGGGGATTCACTGAAGCTTTCTTT. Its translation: CASSLEWGFTEAFF.

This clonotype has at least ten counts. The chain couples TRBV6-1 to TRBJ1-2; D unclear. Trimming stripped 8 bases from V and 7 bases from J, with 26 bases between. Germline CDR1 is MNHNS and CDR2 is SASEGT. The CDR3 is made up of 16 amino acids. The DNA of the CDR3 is TGTGCCAGCGGATTTAGGCTTACCCCGCGACAAGTTGGCTACACCTTC. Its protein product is CASGFRLTPRQVGYTF.

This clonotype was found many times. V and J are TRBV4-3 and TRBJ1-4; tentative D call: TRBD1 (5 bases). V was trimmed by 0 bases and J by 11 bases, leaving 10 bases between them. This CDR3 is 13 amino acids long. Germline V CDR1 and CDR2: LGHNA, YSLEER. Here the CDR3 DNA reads TGCGCCAGCAGCCAAGATCGGGGCGGCAAACTGTTTTTT. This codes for CASSQDRGGKLFF.

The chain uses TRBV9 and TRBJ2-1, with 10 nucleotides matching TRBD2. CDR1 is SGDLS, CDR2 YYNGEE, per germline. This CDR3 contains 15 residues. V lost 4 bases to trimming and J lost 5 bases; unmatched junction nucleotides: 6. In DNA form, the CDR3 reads TGTGCCAGCAGCCCAAGGACTAGCGGAAACAATGAGCAGTTCTTC. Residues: CASSPRTSGNNEQFF.

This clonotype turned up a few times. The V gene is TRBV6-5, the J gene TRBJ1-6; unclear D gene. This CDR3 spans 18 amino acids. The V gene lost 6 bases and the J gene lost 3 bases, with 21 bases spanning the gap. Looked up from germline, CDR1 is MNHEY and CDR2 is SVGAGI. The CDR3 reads CASSLEGPSRNYNSPLHF. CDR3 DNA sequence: TGTGCCAGCAGCCTCGAGGGTCCTTCCCGAAACTATAATTCACCCCTCCACTTT.

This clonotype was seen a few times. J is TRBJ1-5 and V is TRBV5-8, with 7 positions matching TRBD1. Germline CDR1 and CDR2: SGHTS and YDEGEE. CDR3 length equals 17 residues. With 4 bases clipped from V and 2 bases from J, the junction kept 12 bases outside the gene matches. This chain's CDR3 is CASSPVLQGSGNQPQHF. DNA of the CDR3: TGTGCCAGCAGCCCCGTACTACAGGGGTCGGGCAATCAGCCCCAGCATTTT.

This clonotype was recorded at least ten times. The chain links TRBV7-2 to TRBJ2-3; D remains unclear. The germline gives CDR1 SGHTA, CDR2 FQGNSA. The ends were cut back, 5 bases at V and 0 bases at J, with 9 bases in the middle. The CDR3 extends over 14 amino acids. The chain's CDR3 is CASSTRPSTDTQYF. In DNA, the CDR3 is TGTGCCAGCAGCACACGTCCCAGCACAGATACGCAGTATTTT.

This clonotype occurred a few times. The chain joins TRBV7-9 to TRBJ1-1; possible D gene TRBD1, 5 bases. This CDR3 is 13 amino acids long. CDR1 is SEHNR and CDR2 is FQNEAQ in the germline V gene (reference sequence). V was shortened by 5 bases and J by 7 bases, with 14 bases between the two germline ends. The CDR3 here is CASSLTGGSEAFF. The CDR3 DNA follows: TGTGCCAGCAGCCTGACGGGGGGGAGTGAAGCTTTCTTT.

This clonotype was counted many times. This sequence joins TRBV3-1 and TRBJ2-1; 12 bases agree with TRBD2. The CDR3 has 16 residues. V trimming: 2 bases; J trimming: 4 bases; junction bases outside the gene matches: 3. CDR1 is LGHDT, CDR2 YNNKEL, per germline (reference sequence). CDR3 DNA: TGTGCCAGCAGCCAACGGCTAGCGGGAGGGTACAATGAGCAGTTCTTC. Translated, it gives CASSQRLAGGYNEQFF.

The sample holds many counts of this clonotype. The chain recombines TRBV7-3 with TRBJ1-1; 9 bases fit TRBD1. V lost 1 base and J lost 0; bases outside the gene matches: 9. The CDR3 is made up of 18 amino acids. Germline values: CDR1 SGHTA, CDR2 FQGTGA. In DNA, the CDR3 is TGTGCCAGCAGCTTAAGAGGAGGGACAGGGCTTTTGAACACTGAAGCTTTCTTT. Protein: CASSLRGGTGLLNTEAFF.

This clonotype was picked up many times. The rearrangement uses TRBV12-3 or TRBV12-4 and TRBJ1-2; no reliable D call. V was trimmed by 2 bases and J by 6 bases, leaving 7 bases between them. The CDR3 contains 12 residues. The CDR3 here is CASSLSGNGYTF. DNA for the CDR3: TGTGCCAGCAGTTTATCTGGGAATGGCTACACCTTC.